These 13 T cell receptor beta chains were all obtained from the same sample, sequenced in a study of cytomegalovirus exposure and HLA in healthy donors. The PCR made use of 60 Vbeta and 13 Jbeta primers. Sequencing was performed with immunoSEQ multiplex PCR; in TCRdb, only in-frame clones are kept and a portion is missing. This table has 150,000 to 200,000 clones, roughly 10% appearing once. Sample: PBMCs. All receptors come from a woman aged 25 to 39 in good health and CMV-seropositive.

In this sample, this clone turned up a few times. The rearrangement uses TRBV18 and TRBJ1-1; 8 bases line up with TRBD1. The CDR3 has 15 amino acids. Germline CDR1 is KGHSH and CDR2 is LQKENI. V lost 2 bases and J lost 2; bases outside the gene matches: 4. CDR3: CASSPGRGQNTEAFF. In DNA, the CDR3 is TGTGCCAGCTCACCAGGCAGGGGGCAAAACACTGAAGCTTTCTTT.

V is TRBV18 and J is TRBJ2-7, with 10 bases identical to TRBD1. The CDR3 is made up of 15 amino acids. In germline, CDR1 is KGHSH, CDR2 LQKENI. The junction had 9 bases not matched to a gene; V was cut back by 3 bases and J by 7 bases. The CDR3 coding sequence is TGTGCCAGCTCACCGAGGGACAGGGGCGATTGGGAGCAGTACTTC. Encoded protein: CASSPRDRGDWEQYF.

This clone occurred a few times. The CDR3 bases are TGTGCCAGCAGCTTAGAAGGCGACATCACCTACGAGCAGTACTTC. Translated: CASSLEGDITYEQYF. The chain links TRBV7-8 to TRBJ2-7; no reliable D call. This CDR3 is built from 15 residues. The germline CDR1 and CDR2 sequences are SGHVS and FQNEAQ. Trimming removed 1 base at V and 2 bases at J, with 12 bases between.

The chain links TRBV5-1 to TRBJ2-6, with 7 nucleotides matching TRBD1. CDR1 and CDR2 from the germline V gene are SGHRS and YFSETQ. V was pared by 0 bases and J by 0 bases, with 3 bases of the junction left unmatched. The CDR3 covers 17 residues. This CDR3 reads CASSLDRGGSGANVLTF. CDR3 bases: TGCGCCAGCAGCTTGGACAGGGGCGGCTCTGGGGCCAACGTCCTGACTTTC.

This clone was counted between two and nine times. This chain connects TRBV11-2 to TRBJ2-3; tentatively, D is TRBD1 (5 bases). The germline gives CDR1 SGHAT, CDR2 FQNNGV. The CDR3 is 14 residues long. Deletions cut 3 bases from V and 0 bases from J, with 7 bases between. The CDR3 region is CASSLRQSTDTQYF. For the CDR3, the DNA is TGTGCCAGCAGCTTGAGACAGAGCACAGATACGCAGTATTTT. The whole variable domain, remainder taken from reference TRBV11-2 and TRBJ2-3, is EAGVAQSPRYKIIEKRQSVAFWCNPISGHATLYWYQQILGQGPKLLIQFQNNGVVDDSQLPKDRFSAERLKGVDSTLKIQPAKLEDSAVYLCASSLRQSTDTQYFGPGTRLTVL.

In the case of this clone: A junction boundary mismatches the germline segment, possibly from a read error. The CDR3 region has the DNA TGTGCCAGCATGGGACTAGCGGTTTTTTTC. This gives the protein CASMGLAVFF. J is TRBJ2-7 and V is TRBV2; 11 bases line up with TRBD2. CDR1 SNHLY and CDR2 FYNNEI come from the germline V gene. This CDR3 region has 10 residues.

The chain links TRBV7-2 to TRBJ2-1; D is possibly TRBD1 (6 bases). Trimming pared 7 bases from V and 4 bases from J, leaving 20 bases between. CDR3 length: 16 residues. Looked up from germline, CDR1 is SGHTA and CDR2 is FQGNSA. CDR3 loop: CASIKAGARGYNEQFF. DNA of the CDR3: TGTGCCAGCATCAAGGCAGGGGCTAGGGGATACAATGAGCAGTTCTTC.

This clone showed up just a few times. Written as DNA, the CDR3 is TGTGCCAGCAGTTACCTCCCCAGCTATGGCTACACCTTC. Its protein is CASSYLPSYGYTF. The gene calls are TRBV6-5 and TRBJ1-2; D gene ambiguous. CDR3 length equals 13 residues. V was clipped by 2 bases and J by 4 bases, with 8 bases between them. In germline, CDR1 is MNHEY, CDR2 SVGAGI.

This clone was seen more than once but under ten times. The CDR3 bases are TGTGCCAGCAGCCGTCTAGCGGGCCCTTCCTACAATGAGCAGTTCTTC. This encodes CASSRLAGPSYNEQFF. The chain is built from TRBV2 and TRBJ2-1; 8 bases match TRBD2. V lost 6 bases, J lost 1 base, and 8 bases stayed unmatched. The CDR3 sequence is 16 residues long. Per germline, CDR1 SNHLY and CDR2 FYNNEI.

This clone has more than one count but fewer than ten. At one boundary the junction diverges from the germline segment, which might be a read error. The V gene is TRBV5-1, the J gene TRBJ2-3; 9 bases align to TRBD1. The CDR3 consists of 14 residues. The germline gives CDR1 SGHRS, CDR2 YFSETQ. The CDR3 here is CASSSSPAGTGWDF. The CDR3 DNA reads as TGCGCCAGCAGCTCTTCTCCGGCCGGGACAGGGTGGGATTTT.

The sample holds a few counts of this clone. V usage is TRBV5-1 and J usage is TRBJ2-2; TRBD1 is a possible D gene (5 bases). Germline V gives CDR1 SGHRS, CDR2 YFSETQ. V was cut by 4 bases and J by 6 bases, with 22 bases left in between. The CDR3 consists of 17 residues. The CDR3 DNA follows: TGCGCCAGCAGCCCCGGTACAGGTGGGATATCGTCCGGGGAGCTGTTTTTT. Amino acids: CASSPGTGGISSGELFF.

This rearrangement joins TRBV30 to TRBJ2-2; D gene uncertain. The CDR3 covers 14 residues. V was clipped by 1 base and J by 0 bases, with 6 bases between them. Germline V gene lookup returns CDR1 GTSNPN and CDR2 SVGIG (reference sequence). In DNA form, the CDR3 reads TGTGCCTGGAGTGGGGCTGCGAACACCGGGGAGCTGTTTTTT. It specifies CAWSGAANTGELFF.

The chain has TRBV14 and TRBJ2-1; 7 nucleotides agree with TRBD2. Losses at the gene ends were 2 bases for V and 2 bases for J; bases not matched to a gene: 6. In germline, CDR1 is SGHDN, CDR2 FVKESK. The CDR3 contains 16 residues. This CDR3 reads CASSQPWEGPYNEQFF. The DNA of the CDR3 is TGTGCCAGCAGCCAACCTTGGGAGGGCCCCTACAATGAGCAGTTCTTC.